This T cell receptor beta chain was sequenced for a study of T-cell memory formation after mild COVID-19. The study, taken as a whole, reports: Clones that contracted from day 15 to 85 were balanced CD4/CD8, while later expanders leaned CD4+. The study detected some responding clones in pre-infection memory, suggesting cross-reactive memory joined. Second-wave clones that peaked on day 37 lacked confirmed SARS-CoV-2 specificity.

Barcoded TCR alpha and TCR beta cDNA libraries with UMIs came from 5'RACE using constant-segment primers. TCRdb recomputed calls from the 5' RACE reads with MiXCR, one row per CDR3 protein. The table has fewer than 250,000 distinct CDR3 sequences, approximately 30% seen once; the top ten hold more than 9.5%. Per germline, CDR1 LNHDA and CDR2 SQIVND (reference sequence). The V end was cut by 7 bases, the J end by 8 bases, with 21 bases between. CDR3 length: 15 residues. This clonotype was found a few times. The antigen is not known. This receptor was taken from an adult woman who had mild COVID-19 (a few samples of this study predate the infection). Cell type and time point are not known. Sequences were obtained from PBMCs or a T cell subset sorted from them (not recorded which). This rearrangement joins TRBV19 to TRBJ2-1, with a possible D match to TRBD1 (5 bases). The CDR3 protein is CASTFGARSVDEQFF. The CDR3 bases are TGTGCCAGTACTTTTGGGGCTCGATCAGTCGATGAGCAGTTCTTC.